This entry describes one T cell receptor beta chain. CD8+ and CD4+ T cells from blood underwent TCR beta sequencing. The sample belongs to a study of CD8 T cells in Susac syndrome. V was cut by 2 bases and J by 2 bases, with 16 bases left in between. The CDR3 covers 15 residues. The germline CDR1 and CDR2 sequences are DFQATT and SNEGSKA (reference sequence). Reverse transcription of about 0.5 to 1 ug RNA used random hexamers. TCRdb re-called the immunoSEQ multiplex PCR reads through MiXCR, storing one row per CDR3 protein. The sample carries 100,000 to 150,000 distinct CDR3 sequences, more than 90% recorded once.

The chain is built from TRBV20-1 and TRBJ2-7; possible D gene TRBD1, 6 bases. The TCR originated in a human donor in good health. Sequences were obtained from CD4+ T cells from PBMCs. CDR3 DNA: TGCAGTGCTAGAAATCGGCAGGGGCTGACCTACGAGCAGTACTTC. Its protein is CSARNRQGLTYEQYF.